The clone carrying this T cell receptor beta chain was found many times. As yet, its antigen is unknown. This sample was included in a study of regulatory T cells in long-lasting Graves disease. Study-level information: Recently diagnosed Graves' patients had received antithyroid drugs for under 3 months. Findings and caveats of the study: Analyses excluded thyroid tissue, covering peripheral blood alone.

The time point: newly diagnosed GD, antithyroid drugs for less than 3 months. TCR sequences were obtained from RNA taken from PBMCs. EDTA tubes held Nine milliliters of peripheral blood from each patient. The CDR3 runs to 17 residues. The V segment lost 3 bases and the J segment 4 bases; nucleotides outside the gene matches: 10. Germline CDR1 reads LGHDT; CDR2 reads YNNKEL (reference sequence). Relying on iRepertoire HTBI primers and Arm-PCR of CDR3 regions, the team built TCR beta libraries. How the authors handled the data: Across all samples, about 60 TRBV segments and roughly 14 TRBJ segments were identified. One entry per CDR3 protein results from TCRdb running MiXCR on the multiplex PCR reads. TCRdb's processing, not the authors' own work, is the source of the V and J calls. The sample records almost 450,000 distinct CDR3 sequences, about a sixth being singletons. This sample was shared with a second study, whose subject was T cells in Graves' hyperthyroidism and ophthalmopathy.

The chain has TRBV3-1 and TRBJ1-3; TRBD1 aligns across 9 bases. Sequenced here: peripheral blood mononuclear cells (PBMCs), sampled at new diagnosis, from a patient treated with antithyroid drugs. The TCR originated in a woman aged 25-40 years with Graves disease. The CDR3 nucleotides read TGTGCCAGCAGCCACCTATCTTCCGGGACAGGGGGAAACACCATATATTTT. This encodes CASSHLSSGTGGNTIYF.